Listed below are T cell receptor beta chains from one sample, sequenced in a study of cytomegalovirus exposure and HLA in healthy donors. Clones were sequenced by immunoSEQ multiplex PCR, and TCRdb holds only the in-frame ones, with some missing. The sample lists 160,000 or so clones; around 79% were seen once. Sequenced material: PBMCs. The receptors stem from a woman aged 40 to 55 in good health and CMV-seronegative. The conserved cysteine and the conserved F or W are not part of the CDR3 here.

V gene,CDR3 protein
TRBV5-6,ASSLGLTGGAGDTQY
TRBV19,ASSMGQNRNTIY
TRBV6-1,ASSEDRVSYNEQF
TRBV10-2,ASRQQTSTDTQY
TRBV5-4,ASSLGGGLYNEQF
TRBV29-1,STIGVNYEQY
TRBV4-2,ASSQDGLVGSDEQF
TRBV5-1,ASSEDPGGGETQY
TRBV4-1,ASSKMPGQIDEKLF
TRBV5-5,ASSLPSSYEQY
TRBV5-1,ASSYLETDTQY
TRBV9,ASRLAGVEQF
TRBV9,ASSVGGTGGDQPQH
TRBV9,ASSARDTHSYEQY
TRBV7-9,ASSSGGNTEAF
TRBV5-1,ASSLAGAGGFATGELF
TRBV4-1,ASSQAAPPDTQY
TRBV6-1,ARRYTSSYNSPLH
TRBV5-1,ASSLQLDTDTQY
TRBV7-8,ASSSTSGAEQF
TRBV5-1,ASSSLGPGDTQY
TRBV5-1,ASSFSGQGTEAF